Following are 30 T cell receptor beta chains from one sample sequenced in a study of post-analysis software for immune sequencing data. Study findings and constraints: Roughly 5 TRBV segments were significantly more frequent in patients than in controls. TRBV5-6, TRBV5-1 and TRBV20-1 were among these segments.

Included in the TCR beta cDNA libraries were unique molecular identifiers. One entry per CDR3 protein, called by TCRdb with MiXCR from the PCR reads. The repertoire holds about 820,000 distinct CDR3 sequences, with 53% as singletons. No antigens are known for them. Input material: blood. Source of these receptors: a girl under 18 with multiple sclerosis.

This clonotype was counted a few times. The gene calls are TRBV6-6 and TRBJ1-6, with D possibly matching TRBD1 (6 bases). CDR1 is MNHNY and CDR2 is SVGAGI in the germline V gene (reference sequence). The CDR3 has 12 amino acids. V lost 5 bases and J lost 14, with 13 bases in between. The CDR3 loop is CASSHRVRTLHF. The DNA of the CDR3 is TGTGCCAGCAGTCACAGGGTGCGCACCCTCCACTTT.

This clonotype was seen a few times. V is TRBV20-1 and J is TRBJ2-7; 11 nucleotides align to TRBD1. Germline loops: CDR1 DFQATT, CDR2 SNEGSKA (reference sequence). Unmatched junction bases numbered 5, after V lost 6 bases and J lost 1 base. The CDR3 loop spans 14 amino acids. CDR3 DNA sequence: TGCAGTGCAACCTGGGACAGGGGGTCCTACGAGCAGTACTTC. Translated, it gives CSATWDRGSYEQYF.

This chain uses TRBV6-5 with TRBJ1-2; tentatively, D is TRBD1 (6 bases). V gave up 2 bases and J gave up 4 bases, with 14 bases separating them. The V gene's germline CDR1 is MNHEY and CDR2 SVGAGI. CDR3 length equals 15 residues. CDR3: CASSYAPDRFYGYTF. DNA of the CDR3: TGTGCCAGCAGTTACGCCCCCGACAGGTTCTATGGCTACACCTTC.

This sequence joins TRBV7-9 and TRBJ2-7; no firm D call. This CDR3 has 14 amino acids. The germline V gene has CDR1 SEHNR and CDR2 FQNEAQ (reference sequence). The V end was cut by 6 bases, the J end by 3 bases, with 15 bases between. The CDR3 protein is CASRASYGSYEQYF. The CDR3 DNA reads TGTGCCAGCAGGGCCAGCTATGGTAGCTACGAGCAGTACTTC.

V usage is TRBV7-6 and J usage is TRBJ2-4; D tentatively fits TRBD1 or TRBD2 (5 bases each). Matching the DNA end better, TRBJ2-7 makes the J call doubtful. The CDR3 runs 14 residues. Germline V CDR1 and CDR2: SGHVS, FNYEAQ. The CDR3 loop reads CASRPGPDIYEQYF. Written as DNA, the CDR3 is TGTGCCAGCAGACCGGGGCCAGACATTTACGAGCAGTACTTC.

The V and J genes are TRBV29-1 and TRBJ2-7; a possible D gene is TRBD2 (6 bases). From germline, CDR1 is SQVTM and CDR2 ANQGSEA. This CDR3 contains 13 residues. V was cut by 4 bases and J by 1 base, with 11 bases left in between. The CDR3 loop is CSVGRAGSYEQYF. CDR3 sequence (DNA): TGCAGCGTTGGGAGGGCGGGTTCCTACGAGCAGTACTTC.

The V and J genes are TRBV7-7 and TRBJ2-3, with D hard to call. The CDR3 is 15 residues long. V was trimmed by 2 bases and J by 0 bases, leaving 9 bases between them. Germline V gives CDR1 SSHAT, CDR2 FNYEAQ (reference sequence). The CDR3 DNA is TGTGCCAGCAGCTTACTAGGCTCTAGCACAGATACGCAGTATTTT. It specifies CASSLLGSSTDTQYF.

The chain joins TRBV20-1 to TRBJ2-5, with a tentative D call TRBD2 (6 bases). The ends were cut back, 2 bases at V and 0 bases at J, with 16 bases in the middle. The CDR3 is 16 amino acids. Germline V gene sequence: CDR1 DFQATT, CDR2 SNEGSKA (reference sequence). The CDR3 bases are TGCAGTGCTAGATTCGGGCTAGCGACCTACCAAGAGACCCAGTACTTC. This encodes CSARFGLATYQETQYF.

This clonotype was counted only a few times. The chain recombines TRBV29-1 with TRBJ2-3; no firm D call. V was shortened by 2 bases and J by 1 base, with 10 bases between the two germline ends. In germline, CDR1 is SQVTM, CDR2 ANQGSEA. The CDR3 is made up of 14 amino acids. The CDR3 DNA follows: TGCAGCGTTGAATCCCTGCTACGCACAGATACGCAGTATTTT. Protein: CSVESLLRTDTQYF.

The chain has TRBV12-3 or TRBV12-4 and TRBJ2-3, with 10 positions matching TRBD2. V lost 0 bases, J lost 5 bases, and 8 bases stayed unmatched. CDR3 size: 17 residues. CDR3: CASSLAGSRLAGDTQYF. DNA for the CDR3: TGTGCCAGCAGTTTAGCGGGGAGTCGACTAGCGGGAGATACGCAGTATTTT.

The genes are TRBV12-3 or TRBV12-4 and TRBJ1-5; D is unresolved. This CDR3 is 13 amino acids long. V was shortened by 4 bases and J by 9 bases, with 13 bases between the two germline ends. This CDR3 is CASSYGRVWPQHF. The CDR3, as DNA: TGTGCCAGCAGTTATGGGAGAGTTTGGCCCCAGCATTTT.

This rearrangement joins TRBV7-2 to TRBJ2-5; 16 bases agree with TRBD2. The germline V gene has CDR1 SGHTA and CDR2 FQGNSA. The CDR3 runs 17 residues. V lost 5 bases and J lost 2; bases outside the gene matches: 5. This CDR3 reads CASSPGTSGGAQETQYF. CDR3 nucleotide sequence: TGTGCCAGCAGCCCTGGGACTAGCGGGGGGGCACAAGAGACCCAGTACTTC.

The table lists this clonotype with a few counts. The CDR3 spells CASSHLLSTNEKLFF. The CDR3 DNA is TGTGCCAGCAGCCATCTTCTGTCGACTAATGAAAAACTGTTTTTT. The chain is built from TRBV3-1 and TRBJ1-4; unclear D gene. This CDR3 comprises 15 residues. Looked up from germline, CDR1 is LGHDT and CDR2 is YNNKEL (reference sequence). V was shortened by 3 bases and J by 2 bases, with 10 bases between the two germline ends.

This chain links TRBV20-1 with TRBJ2-7, with D possibly being TRBD2 (5 bases). The CDR3 loop spans 15 amino acids. The V end lost 4 bases, the J end lost 0 bases, and 16 bases lay between the germline ends. The germline V gene has CDR1 DFQATT and CDR2 SNEGSKA (reference sequence). CDR3 nucleotides: TGCAGTGCTATAGGAGGACTCTCCCTCTCCTACGAGCAGTACTTC. As protein: CSAIGGLSLSYEQYF.

V and J are TRBV7-9 and TRBJ2-1, with 9 bases matching TRBD1. J lost 0 bases, V lost 5 bases, and 14 bases had no gene match. Looked up from germline, CDR1 is SEHNR and CDR2 is FQNEAQ (reference sequence). This CDR3 region has 19 residues. The CDR3 DNA sequence: TGTGCCAGCAGCCCCTTTCGACAGGGGGTACCCAGCTCCTACAATGAGCAGTTCTTC. Translation gives CASSPFRQGVPSSYNEQFF.

The rearrangement links TRBV30 to TRBJ1-1; possible D gene TRBD1, 5 bases. Trimming removed 5 bases at V and 9 bases at J, with 13 bases between. Germline lookup yields CDR1 GTSNPN and CDR2 SVGIG (reference sequence). The CDR3 covers 11 residues. The CDR3 here is CAWGLGTQAFF. CDR3 bases: TGTGCCTGGGGTCTAGGGACCCAAGCTTTCTTT.

Here the CDR3 DNA reads TGCAGTGCCCCCCTAGCGGGGACCACAGATACGCAGTATTTT. The encoded protein is CSAPLAGTTDTQYF. The gene calls are TRBV20-1 and TRBJ2-3; TRBD2 matches at 9 bases. The CDR3 contains 14 residues. Per the germline V gene, CDR1 is DFQATT and CDR2 is SNEGSKA (reference sequence). Germline trimming cut 6 bases from V and 2 bases from J; bases unmatched to any gene: 6.

This clonotype was picked up a small number of times. The chain uses TRBV6-5 and TRBJ1-2; 8 nucleotides align to TRBD1. The CDR3 consists of 14 residues. The germline CDR1 and CDR2 sequences are MNHEY and SVGAGI. Unmatched junction bases numbered 10, after V lost 8 bases and J lost 5 bases. The CDR3, as DNA: TGTGCCAGCGGGGACAGGTCGGAATGGTATGGCTACACCTTC. Encoded protein: CASGDRSEWYGYTF.

The chain links TRBV21-1 to TRBJ2-6; TRBD2 is the table's D call and was not checked against the DNA. TRBV21-1 is described as a pseudogene. This CDR3 comprises 16 residues. CDR3 sequence (DNA): TGTGCCAGCAGCAACCGCGGGGTATCTGGGGCCAACGTCCTGACTTTC. Translated: CASSNRGVSGANVLTF.

The gene calls are TRBV11-1 and TRBJ2-5; the match to TRBD2 covers 10 bases. CDR1 SGHAT and CDR2 FQDESV come from the germline V gene (reference sequence). This CDR3 is 16 amino acids long. The V segment lost 3 bases and the J segment 0 bases; nucleotides outside the gene matches: 4. The CDR3 bases are TGTGCCAGCAGCTTCTACAGCGGGGGGGACCAAGAGACCCAGTACTTC. Translating it yields CASSFYSGGDQETQYF.

This clonotype was recorded at least ten times. The V and J genes are TRBV7-8 and TRBJ2-1, with TRBD2 identical over 12 bases. Germline assignment: CDR1 SGHVS and CDR2 FQNEAQ. V lost 6 bases to trimming and J lost 10 bases; unmatched junction nucleotides: 19. The length of the CDR3 is 18 residues. DNA for the CDR3: TGTGCCAGCAGGCCGACTAGCGGGAGTATGGGATTGTATGGGGAGCAGTTCTTC. This codes for CASRPTSGSMGLYGEQFF. The variable domain in full, with the rest retrieved from reference TRBV7-8 and TRBJ2-1, is GAGVSQSPRYKVAKRGQDVALRCDPISGHVSLFWYQQALGQGPEFLTYFQNEAQLDKSGLPSDRFFAERPEGSVSTLKIQRTQQEDSAVYLCASRPTSGSMGLYGEQFFGPGTRLTVL.

This clonotype is a singleton in its sample. The rearrangement uses TRBV6-6 and TRBJ2-4; 8 nucleotides line up with TRBD2. The trim removed 8 bases at V and 7 bases at J, leaving 19 bases unmatched. Germline CDR1 is MNHNY and CDR2 is SVGAGI (reference sequence). There are 17 residues in the CDR3. In nucleotides, the CDR3 is TGTGCCAGCTTATTATACGTCGGGAGGGGGTCTTGGAACATTCAGTACTTC. It encodes CASLLYVGRGSWNIQYF.

This clonotype was counted at least ten times. The V gene is TRBV20-1, the J gene TRBJ1-2; no clear D gene. This CDR3 region has 11 residues. Trimming left V 0 bases short and J 4 bases short, with 3 bases between. Per germline, CDR1 DFQATT and CDR2 SNEGSKA (reference sequence). The CDR3 bases are TGCAGTGCTAGAGAGGGCTATGGCTACACCTTC. Translating it yields CSAREGYGYTF.

The chain uses TRBV29-1 and TRBJ2-5; D is perhaps TRBD1 (6 bases). Germline CDR1 reads SQVTM; CDR2 reads ANQGSEA. The CDR3 contains 14 residues. Trimming stripped 6 bases from V and 1 base from J, with 15 bases between. CDR3 DNA sequence: TGCAGCGTCGTTGACAGGATACCCCAAGAGACCCAGTACTTC. It yields the protein CSVVDRIPQETQYF.

The rearrangement uses TRBV20-1 and TRBJ2-1, with TRBD2 identical over 8 bases. This CDR3 is built from 15 residues. CDR1 and CDR2 from the germline V gene are DFQATT and SNEGSKA (reference sequence). With V trimmed by 1 base and J by 8 bases, 10 bases remained unmatched. CDR3 protein: CSARGGRGGGHEQFF. In nucleotides, the CDR3 is TGCAGTGCTAGAGGAGGACGGGGGGGCGGCCATGAGCAGTTCTTC.

The chain uses TRBV13 and TRBJ2-5; D might be TRBD1 (5 bases). CDR3 size: 15 residues. CDR1 and CDR2 (germline): PRHDT, FYEKMQ (reference sequence). The germline V and J ends were trimmed by 1 base and 2 bases, with 11 bases remaining between them. Here the CDR3 reads CASSLEVGPQETQYF. Here the CDR3 DNA reads TGTGCCAGCAGCTTAGAGGTGGGGCCGCAAGAGACCCAGTACTTC.

This sequence joins TRBV5-1 and TRBJ2-1, with 11 bases that match TRBD2. V was clipped by 0 bases and J by 0 bases; unmatched bases: 11. Germline loops: CDR1 SGHRS, CDR2 YFSETQ. The CDR3 loop spans 20 amino acids. The DNA of the CDR3 is TGCGCCAGCAGCTTGGAAGGGTCCACTAGCGGGAGAATCTCCTACAATGAGCAGTTCTTC. Its translation: CASSLEGSTSGRISYNEQFF.

The chain is built from TRBV12-3 or TRBV12-4 and TRBJ2-1; 11 bases map to TRBD2. This CDR3 spans 16 amino acids. The J segment lost 4 bases and the V segment lost 4 bases, leaving 6 bases of the junction unmatched. CDR3 in DNA: TGTGCCAGCAGTTCTAATAGCGGGGGGGCTTACAATGAGCAGTTCTTC. Amino acids: CASSSNSGGAYNEQFF.

The chain couples TRBV20-1 to TRBJ2-7, with D possibly being TRBD2 (6 bases). The CDR3 sequence is 15 residues long. The V and J ends lost 0 bases and 0 bases respectively, with 12 bases between them. CDR1 DFQATT and CDR2 SNEGSKA come from the germline V gene (reference sequence). The CDR3 spells CSAREPGLSSYEQYF. CDR3 sequence (DNA): TGCAGTGCTAGAGAACCGGGACTCAGCTCCTACGAGCAGTACTTC.

The chain combines TRBV3-1 with TRBJ2-1; 8 nucleotides line up with TRBD1. CDR1 is LGHDT and CDR2 is YNNKEL in the germline V gene (reference sequence). The CDR3 is 17 amino acids. V was clipped by 0 bases and J by 4 bases; unmatched bases: 8. Here the CDR3 reads CASSQEAGGLIYNEQFF. The DNA for the CDR3 is TGTGCCAGCAGCCAAGAGGCAGGGGGCCTAATTTACAATGAGCAGTTCTTC.